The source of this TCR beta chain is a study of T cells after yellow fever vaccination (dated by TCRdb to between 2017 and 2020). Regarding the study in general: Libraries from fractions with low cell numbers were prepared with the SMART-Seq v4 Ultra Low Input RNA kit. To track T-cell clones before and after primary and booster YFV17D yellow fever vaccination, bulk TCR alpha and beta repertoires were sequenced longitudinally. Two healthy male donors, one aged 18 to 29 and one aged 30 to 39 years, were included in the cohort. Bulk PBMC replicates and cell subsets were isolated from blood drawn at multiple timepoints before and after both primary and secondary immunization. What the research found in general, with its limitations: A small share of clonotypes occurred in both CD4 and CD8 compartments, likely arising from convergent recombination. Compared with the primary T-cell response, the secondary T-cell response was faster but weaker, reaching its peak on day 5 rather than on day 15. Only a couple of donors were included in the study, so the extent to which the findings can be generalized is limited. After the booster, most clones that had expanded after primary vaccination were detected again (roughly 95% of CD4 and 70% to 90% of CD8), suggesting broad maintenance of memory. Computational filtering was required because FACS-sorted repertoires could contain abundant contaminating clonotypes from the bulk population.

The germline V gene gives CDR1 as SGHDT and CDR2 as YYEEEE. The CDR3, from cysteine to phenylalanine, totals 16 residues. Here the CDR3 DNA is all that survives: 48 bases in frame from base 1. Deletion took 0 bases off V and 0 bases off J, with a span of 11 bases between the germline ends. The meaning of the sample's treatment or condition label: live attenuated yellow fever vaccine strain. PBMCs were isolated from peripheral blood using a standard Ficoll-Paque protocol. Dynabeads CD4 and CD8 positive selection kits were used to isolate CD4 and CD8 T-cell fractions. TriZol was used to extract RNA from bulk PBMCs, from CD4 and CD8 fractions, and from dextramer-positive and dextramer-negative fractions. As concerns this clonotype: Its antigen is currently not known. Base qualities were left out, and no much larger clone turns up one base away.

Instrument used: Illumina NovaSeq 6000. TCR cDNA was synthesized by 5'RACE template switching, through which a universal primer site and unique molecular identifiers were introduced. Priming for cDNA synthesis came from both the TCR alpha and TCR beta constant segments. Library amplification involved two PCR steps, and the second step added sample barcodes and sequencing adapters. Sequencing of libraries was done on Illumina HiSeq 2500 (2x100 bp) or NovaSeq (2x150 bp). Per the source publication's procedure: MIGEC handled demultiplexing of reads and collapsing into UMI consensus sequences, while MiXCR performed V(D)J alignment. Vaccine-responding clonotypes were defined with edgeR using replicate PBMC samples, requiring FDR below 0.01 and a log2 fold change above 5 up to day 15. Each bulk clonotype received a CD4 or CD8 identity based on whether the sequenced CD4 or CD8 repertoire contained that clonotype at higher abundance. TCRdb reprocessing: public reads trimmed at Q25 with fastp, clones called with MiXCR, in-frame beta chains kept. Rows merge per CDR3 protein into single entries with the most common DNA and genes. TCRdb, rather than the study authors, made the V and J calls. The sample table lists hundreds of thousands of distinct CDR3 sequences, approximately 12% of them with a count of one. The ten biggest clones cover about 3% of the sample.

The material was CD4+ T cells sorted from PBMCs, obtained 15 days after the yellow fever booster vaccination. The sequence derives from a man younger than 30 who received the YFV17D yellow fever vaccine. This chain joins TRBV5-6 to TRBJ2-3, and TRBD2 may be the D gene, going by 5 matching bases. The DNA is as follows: TGTGCCAGCAGCTTGGCCGGGGATTCTAGCACAGATACGCAGTATTTT. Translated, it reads CASSLAGDSSTDTQYF.